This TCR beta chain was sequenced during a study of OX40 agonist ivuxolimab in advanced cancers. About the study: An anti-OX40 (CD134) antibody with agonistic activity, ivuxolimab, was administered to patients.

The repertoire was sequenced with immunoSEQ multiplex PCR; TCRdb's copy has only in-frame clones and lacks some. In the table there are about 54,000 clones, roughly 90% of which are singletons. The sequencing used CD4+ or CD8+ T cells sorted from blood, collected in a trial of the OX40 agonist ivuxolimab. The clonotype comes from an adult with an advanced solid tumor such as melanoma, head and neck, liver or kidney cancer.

CDR3 coding DNA: TGTGCCTACGGAGAGGGAGGCAATCAGCCCCAGCATTTT. As protein: CAYGEGGNQPQHF. The chain uses TRBV30 and TRBJ1-5; D is unresolved. V shed 7 bases and J shed 2 bases, with 12 bases lying between them. CDR3 size: 13 residues. Germline V gene sequence: CDR1 GTSNPN, CDR2 SVGIG (reference sequence).